This T cell receptor beta chain was sequenced during a study of ipilimumab plus nivolumab after autologous stem cell transplantation. Study details: Median doses per patient: roughly five ipilimumab, about eight nivolumab.

The method was immunoSEQ multiplex PCR; TCRdb's version includes in-frame clones alone and lacks a portion of them. This table has 15,000 to 20,000 clones, around 81% appearing once. The V gene's germline CDR1 is SEHNR and CDR2 FQNEAQ (reference sequence). The CDR3 has 14 residues. Trimming shortened V by 5 bases and J by 4 bases, and 12 bases separated the two germline ends. The clonotype comes from a male donor with diffuse large B-cell lymphoma. The gene calls are TRBV7-9 and TRBJ1-5, with a tentative D call TRBD1 (5 bases). Sequences were derived from PBMCs, sampled in a trial of ipilimumab plus nivolumab as post-transplant consolidation. Here the CDR3 DNA reads TGTGCCAGCAGCCGGGGGAGTGCGAATCAGCCCCAGCATTTT. This sequence encodes CASSRGSANQPQHF. The full variable domain, completed using reference TRBV7-9 and TRBJ1-5, is DTGVSQNPRHKITKRGQNVTFRCDPISEHNRLYWYRQTLGQGPEFLTYFQNEAQLEKSRLLSDRFSAERPKGSFSTLEIQRTEQGDSAMYLCASSRGSANQPQHFGDGTRLSIL.